This entry features one T cell receptor (beta chain) sequence. This sample is drawn from a study of blood T cell repertoires in COVID-19. Original handling: How many nucleated cells were present was estimated from reference gene primer amplification. TCRdb's table, derived via immunoSEQ multiplex PCR, lists solely in-frame clones and lacks some. That table furnishes V, J and clone size, whereas the DNA furnished D and trimming. The sample consists of tens of thousands of clones, roughly nine tenths of them appearing once. Germline CDR1 reads SGHTA; CDR2 reads FQGNSA. Trimming took off 2 bases at V and 9 bases at J, with 17 bases between the two ends. This CDR3 has 15 residues.

This TCR was recovered from a man between 65 and 85 years old with active or convalescent COVID-19. What was sequenced was peripheral blood. This chain connects TRBV7-2 to TRBJ2-1; TRBD2 might be the D (7 bases). CDR3 loop: CASSLKGRGGSEQFF. Here the CDR3 DNA reads TGTGCCAGCAGCTTAAAGGGTAGGGGGGGCAGTGAGCAGTTCTTC. Combining the CDR3 with reference TRBV7-2 and TRBJ2-1 gives the whole variable domain GAGVSQSPSNKVTEKGKDVELRCDPISGHTALYWYRQSLGQGLEFLIYFQGNSAPDKSGLPSDRFSAERTGGSVSTLTIQRTQQEDSAVYLCASSLKGRGGSEQFFGPGTRLTVL.